This TCR beta chain is from a study of T cells in Graves' hyperthyroidism and ophthalmopathy. Trimming stripped 0 bases from V and 2 bases from J, with 11 bases between. From germline, CDR1 is LGHNA and CDR2 YNFKEQ. CDR3 size: 16 residues. Orbital computed tomography, thyroid ultrasound, serum thyroxine and TRAb, and clinical symptoms together informed the diagnoses. TCR beta CDR3 region amplification was performed from RNA transcripts. When the TCR CDR3 underwent first-round RT-PCR, the HTBI primer set was used. TCRdb fed the multiplex PCR reads into MiXCR, producing one record per CDR3 protein. Of under 350,000 distinct CDR3 sequences listed, over 15% were seen once; the top ten hold 55% to 60%.

The chain joins TRBV4-2 to TRBJ1-3; D uncertain. The sequenced sample was blood. This receptor was identified in a woman between 55 and 75 years old with Graves' ophthalmopathy. The CDR3 reads CASSQDWSEPGNTIYF. In nucleotides, the CDR3 is TGTGCCAGCAGCCAAGATTGGAGCGAGCCTGGAAACACCATATATTTT.